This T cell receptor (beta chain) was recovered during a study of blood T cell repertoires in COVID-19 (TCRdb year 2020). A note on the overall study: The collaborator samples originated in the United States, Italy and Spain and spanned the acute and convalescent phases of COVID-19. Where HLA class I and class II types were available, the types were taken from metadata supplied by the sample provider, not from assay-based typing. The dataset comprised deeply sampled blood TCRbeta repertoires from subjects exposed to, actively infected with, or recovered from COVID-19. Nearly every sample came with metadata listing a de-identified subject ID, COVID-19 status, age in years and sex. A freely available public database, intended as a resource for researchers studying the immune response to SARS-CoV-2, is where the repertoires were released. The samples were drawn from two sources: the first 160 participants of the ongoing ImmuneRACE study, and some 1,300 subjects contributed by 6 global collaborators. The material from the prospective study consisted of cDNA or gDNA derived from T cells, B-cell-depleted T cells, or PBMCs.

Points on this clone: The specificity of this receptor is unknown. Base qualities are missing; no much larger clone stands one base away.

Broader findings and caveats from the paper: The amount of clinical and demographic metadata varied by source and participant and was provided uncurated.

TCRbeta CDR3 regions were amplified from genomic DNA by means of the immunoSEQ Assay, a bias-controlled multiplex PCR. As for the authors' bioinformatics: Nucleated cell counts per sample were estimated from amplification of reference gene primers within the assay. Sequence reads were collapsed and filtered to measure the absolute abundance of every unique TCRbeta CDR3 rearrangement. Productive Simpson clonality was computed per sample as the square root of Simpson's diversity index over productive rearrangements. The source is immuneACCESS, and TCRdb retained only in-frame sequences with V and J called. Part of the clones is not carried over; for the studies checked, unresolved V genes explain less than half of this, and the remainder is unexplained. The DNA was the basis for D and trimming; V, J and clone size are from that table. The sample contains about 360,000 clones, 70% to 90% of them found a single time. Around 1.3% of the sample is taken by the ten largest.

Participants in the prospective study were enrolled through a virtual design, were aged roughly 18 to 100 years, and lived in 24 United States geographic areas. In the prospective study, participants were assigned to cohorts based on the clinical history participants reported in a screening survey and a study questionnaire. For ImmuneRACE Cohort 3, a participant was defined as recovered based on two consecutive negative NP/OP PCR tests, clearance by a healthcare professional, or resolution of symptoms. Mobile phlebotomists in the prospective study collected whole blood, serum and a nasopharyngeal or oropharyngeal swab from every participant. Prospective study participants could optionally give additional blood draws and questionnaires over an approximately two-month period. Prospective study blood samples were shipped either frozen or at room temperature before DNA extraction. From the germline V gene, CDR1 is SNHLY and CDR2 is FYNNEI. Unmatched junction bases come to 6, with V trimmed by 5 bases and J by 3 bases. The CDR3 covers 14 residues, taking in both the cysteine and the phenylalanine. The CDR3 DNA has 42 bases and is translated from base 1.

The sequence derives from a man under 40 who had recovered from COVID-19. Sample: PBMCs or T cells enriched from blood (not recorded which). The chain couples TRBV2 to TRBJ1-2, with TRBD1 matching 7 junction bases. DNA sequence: TGTGCCAGCAGTAGGAACACAGGGGACTATGGCTACACCTTC. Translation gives CASSRNTGDYGYTF.